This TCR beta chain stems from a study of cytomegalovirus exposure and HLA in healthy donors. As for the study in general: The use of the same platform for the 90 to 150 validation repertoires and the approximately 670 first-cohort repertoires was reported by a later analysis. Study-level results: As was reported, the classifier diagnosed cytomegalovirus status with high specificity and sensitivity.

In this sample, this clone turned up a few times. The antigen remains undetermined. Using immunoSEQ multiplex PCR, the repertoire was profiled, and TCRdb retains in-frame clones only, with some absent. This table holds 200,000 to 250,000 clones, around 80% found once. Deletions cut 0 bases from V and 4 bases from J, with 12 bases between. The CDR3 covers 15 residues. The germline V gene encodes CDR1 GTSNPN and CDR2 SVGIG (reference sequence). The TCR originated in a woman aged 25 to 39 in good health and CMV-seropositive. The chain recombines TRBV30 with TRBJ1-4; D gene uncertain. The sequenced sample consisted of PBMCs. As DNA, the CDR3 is TGTGCCTGGAGTGTATTAGGCAGCCATAATGAAAAACTGTTTTTT. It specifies CAWSVLGSHNEKLFF.